This passage covers 22 T cell receptor beta chains from one sample sequenced in a study of blood T cells in healthy people across ages. A second roughly 6 to 11 cycle PCR used barcoded and J-beta primers. Using its own MiXCR run on the 5' RACE reads, TCRdb lists one record per CDR3 protein. This table holds some 700,000 distinct CDR3 sequences, around 40% found once. Sequencing was performed on blood. These receptors were obtained from an older woman in good health.

This clonotype was recorded at least ten times. The chain carries TRBV20-1 and TRBJ1-1; no firm D call. V gave up 3 bases and J gave up 0 bases, with 8 bases separating them. The CDR3 is 13 amino acids. Germline V gene lookup returns CDR1 DFQATT and CDR2 SNEGSKA (reference sequence). The CDR3 nucleotides read TGCAGTGCTAGTAAGCTCATGAACACTGAAGCTTTCTTT. This sequence encodes CSASKLMNTEAFF.

The chain is built from TRBV27 and TRBJ2-3; D possibly corresponds to TRBD1 (6 bases). The V gene lost 5 bases and the J gene lost 4 bases, with 16 bases spanning the gap. Germline CDR1 is MNHEY and CDR2 is SMNVEV (reference sequence). The CDR3 runs to 15 residues. The CDR3 nucleotides read TGTGCCAGCAGTCGGCTAAACAGGGTTGCAGATACGCAGTATTTT. This gives the protein CASSRLNRVADTQYF.

The genes are TRBV27 and TRBJ2-1, with 12 positions matching TRBD2. V lost 5 bases, J lost 9 bases, and 8 bases stayed unmatched. Germline CDR1 and CDR2: MNHEY and SMNVEV (reference sequence). The CDR3 spans 15 residues. This CDR3 reads CASSRRLAGEGEQFF. In DNA, the CDR3 is TGTGCCAGCAGTCGCAGACTAGCGGGAGAGGGTGAGCAGTTCTTC.

The table lists this clonotype with a count of one. The genes are TRBV11-2 and TRBJ1-1; TRBD1 is a possible D gene (5 bases). This CDR3 region has 15 residues. V gave up 5 bases and J gave up 5 bases, with 18 bases separating them. Per the germline V gene, CDR1 is SGHAT and CDR2 is FQNNGV. CDR3 DNA: TGTGCCAGCAGCCAAACCCAGGGACTTGTAACTGAAGCTTTCTTT. Translating gives CASSQTQGLVTEAFF. The full variable domain, completed using reference TRBV11-2 and TRBJ1-1, is EAGVAQSPRYKIIEKRQSVAFWCNPISGHATLYWYQQILGQGPKLLIQFQNNGVVDDSQLPKDRFSAERLKGVDSTLKIQPAKLEDSAVYLCASSQTQGLVTEAFFGQGTRLTVV.

This clonotype came up a few times. The chain recombines TRBV20-1 with TRBJ2-6; D remains unclear. Trimming took 7 bases from V and 2 from J, leaving 9 bases between them. The CDR3 consists of 13 residues. Germline-derived CDR1 and CDR2 are DFQATT and SNEGSKA (reference sequence). CDR3 DNA: TGCAGTGGTTTGGATACTGGGGCCAACGTCCTGACTTTC. Amino acid sequence: CSGLDTGANVLTF.

The rearrangement links TRBV3-1 to TRBJ2-5; D is unresolved. V gave up 2 bases and J gave up 5 bases, with 6 bases separating them. The CDR3 totals 12 residues. The germline V gene has CDR1 LGHDT and CDR2 YNNKEL (reference sequence). DNA of the CDR3: TGTGCCAGCAGCCAAAACGGGGAGACCCAGTACTTC. Protein product: CASSQNGETQYF.

The rearrangement joins TRBV5-1 to TRBJ2-5; the D gene is possibly TRBD1 (6 bases). This CDR3 comprises 15 residues. The germline V gene has CDR1 SGHRS and CDR2 YFSETQ. V lost 3 bases to trimming and J lost 3 bases, with 15 bases between them. Here the CDR3 DNA reads TGCGCCAGCAGCTCTACAGGGACAATAAAAGAGACCCAGTACTTC. Translating gives CASSSTGTIKETQYF.

The gene calls are TRBV28 and TRBJ2-7; D might be TRBD1 (5 bases). V shed 4 bases and J shed 9 bases, with 28 bases lying between them. This CDR3 is 17 amino acids long. Germline V gene lookup returns CDR1 MDHEN and CDR2 SYDVKM. In DNA, the CDR3 is TGTGCCAGCAGTTCCTTCCAGGGTTTAAGTATCGACGACGTGCAGTACTTC. It encodes CASSSFQGLSIDDVQYF.

This sequence joins TRBV15 and TRBJ1-2, with D uncertain. The germline V gene encodes CDR1 LNHNV and CDR2 YYDKDF (reference sequence). This CDR3 has 16 residues. V was clipped by 0 bases and J by 8 bases, with 19 bases between them. This CDR3 reads CATSRDRAIRIRGYTF. The CDR3 DNA is TGTGCCACCAGCAGAGATAGGGCCATTCGGATCAGGGGCTACACCTTC.

This clonotype occurred a few times. The chain is built from TRBV25-1 and TRBJ2-3; 7 bases are a match to TRBD2. From germline, CDR1 is MGHDK and CDR2 SYGVNS. The CDR3 runs 16 residues. Trimming removed 8 bases from V and 4 bases from J; junction bases left unmatched: 15. CDR3 residues: CASSTSRTSGADTQYF. In DNA, the CDR3 is TGTGCCAGCTCGACGTCACGGACCAGCGGGGCAGATACGCAGTATTTT.

A remark on this clonotype: Being one base from a much bigger clone, this may be a read error. The chain uses TRBV7-9 and TRBJ2-3; TRBD2 agrees at 8 bases. V lost 3 bases, J lost 2 bases, and 10 bases stayed unmatched. Germline V gene sequence: CDR1 SEHNR, CDR2 FQNEAQ (reference sequence). This CDR3 is 17 amino acids long. The DNA for the CDR3 is TGTGCCAGCAGCTTGCGGGGGGCTAGCGCCGACACAGATACGCAGTATTTT. Translating gives CASSLRGASADTDTQYF.

The chain combines TRBV20-1 with TRBJ2-7, with 9 bases identical to TRBD1. The germline V gene encodes CDR1 DFQATT and CDR2 SNEGSKA (reference sequence). V shed 3 bases and J 2 bases; nucleotides not matched to a gene: 5. This CDR3 contains 14 residues. The CDR3 region has the DNA TGCAGTGCTAGTTGGGACAGGGTCCCCTACGAGCAGTACTTC. Protein: CSASWDRVPYEQYF.

The rearrangement joins TRBV6-5 to TRBJ2-2; 8 bases align to TRBD2. This CDR3 is built from 15 residues. Germline V gives CDR1 MNHEY, CDR2 SVGAGI. J was trimmed by 6 bases and V by 6 bases; bases with no gene match: 9. The chain's CDR3 is CASRPGRGISGELFF. In nucleotides, the CDR3 is TGTGCCAGCAGGCCCGGGAGGGGTATTTCCGGGGAGCTGTTTTTT.

This chain joins TRBV29-1 and TRBJ2-6; D uncertain. The germline CDR1 and CDR2 sequences are SQVTM and ANQGSEA. The CDR3 length is 15 residues. V lost 4 bases and J lost 1, with 11 bases in between. CDR3 nucleotides: TGCAGCGTTGCGGGTATAGAATCTGGGGCCAACGTCCTGACTTTC. It translates to CSVAGIESGANVLTF.

This clonotype was seen a handful of times. The chain couples TRBV2 to TRBJ2-1, with 9 bases lining up with TRBD2. This CDR3 is 13 amino acids long. In germline, CDR1 is SNHLY, CDR2 FYNNEI. V gave up 7 bases and J gave up 5 bases; unmatched junction bases: 3. The CDR3 region is CASKGGRDNEQFF. The CDR3 DNA reads as TGTGCCAGCAAAGGCGGGAGGGACAATGAGCAGTTCTTC.

This clonotype occurred a few times. The chain carries TRBV14 and TRBJ2-5; TRBD1 matches 10 bases. CDR1 is SGHDN, CDR2 FVKESK, per germline. The trim removed 3 bases at V and 2 bases at J, leaving 9 bases unmatched. The CDR3 consists of 17 residues. As DNA, the CDR3 is TGTGCCAGCAGCCAGCTACCGGGACAGGGGTTACAAGAGACCCAGTACTTC. This gives the protein CASSQLPGQGLQETQYF.

In this sample, this clonotype turned up a few times. The V gene is TRBV20-1, the J gene TRBJ2-7; 7 bases line up with TRBD2. The CDR3 is 13 amino acids. Trimming took 0 bases from V and 2 from J; bases not matched to a gene: 1. Germline values: CDR1 DFQATT, CDR2 SNEGSKA (reference sequence). CDR3 amino acids: CSAREAGPYEQYF. The CDR3 DNA sequence: TGCAGTGCTAGAGAAGCGGGGCCCTACGAGCAGTACTTC.

The rearrangement joins TRBV7-2 to TRBJ1-5; D gene uncertain. Deletions cut 0 bases from V and 6 bases from J, with 6 bases between. The CDR3 extends over 13 amino acids. Germline V CDR1 and CDR2: SGHTA, FQGNSA. The CDR3 reads CASSLAPFQPQHF. The DNA for the CDR3 is TGTGCCAGCAGCTTAGCGCCCTTTCAGCCCCAGCATTTT.

The chain couples TRBV7-2 to TRBJ2-7, with TRBD1 as a possible D gene (6 bases). Germline V gives CDR1 SGHTA, CDR2 FQGNSA. This CDR3 is built from 14 residues. Trimming removed 5 bases at V and 4 bases at J, with 15 bases between. The CDR3 spells CASSQSGTPYEQYF. The CDR3 bases are TGTGCCAGCAGCCAATCCGGGACACCTTACGAGCAGTACTTC.

In this sample, this clonotype turned up a few times. The chain is built from TRBV9 and TRBJ1-1; D gene uncertain. There are 14 residues in the CDR3. CDR1 SGDLS and CDR2 YYNGEE come from the germline V gene. Trimming removed 1 base at V and 0 bases at J, with 7 bases between. CDR3 in amino acids: CASSVTPMNTEAFF. The CDR3 DNA reads as TGTGCCAGCAGCGTAACACCCATGAACACTGAAGCTTTCTTT.

This clonotype is a singleton in its sample. In this CDR3 the conserved last residue, phenylalanine or tryptophan, is missing, so a read error is likely. Because the CDR3's place on the DNA is in doubt, the DNA is left out and the CDR3 is given as listed by TCRdb. The rearrangement links TRBV4-2 to TRBJ2-1; the table's D call TRBD1 went unverified against the DNA. Per the germline V gene, CDR1 is LGHNA and CDR2 is YNFKEQ. The CDR3 adds up to 17 amino acids, both ends counted. The CDR3 loop reads CASSQDWGAEDGYTFGS.

V usage is TRBV20-1 and J usage is TRBJ1-1; D call uncertain. Germline CDR1 and CDR2: DFQATT and SNEGSKA (reference sequence). Trimming removed 3 bases from V and 10 bases from J, with 12 bases in between. CDR3 length: 11 residues. Here the CDR3 reads CSARDLFGAFF. CDR3 DNA: TGCAGTGCTAGGGATTTGTTCGGAGCTTTCTTT.